This T cell receptor beta chain was obtained from a study of tumor-infiltrating lymphocytes in primary liver carcinoma. TCR beta cDNA was made from 450 to 600 ng total RNA with a constant-region primer. ARM-PCR was slightly modified, and three nested multiplex PCR rounds with it gave rise to the TCR beta libraries. The first two PCR rounds used TRBV1-TRBV30 forward primers with a C-beta reverse primer, nine to ten cycles each. TCRdb passed the multiplex PCR reads through MiXCR, listing each CDR3 protein once. The table lists some 320,000 distinct CDR3 sequences, over 55% of them singletons. Alongside blood RNA obtained from unsorted whole blood, germline DNA was also extracted. The CDR3 extends over 15 amino acids. The ends lost 0 bases at V and 10 bases at J; junction bases unmatched: 8. The germline gives CDR1 MNHNS, CDR2 SASEGT.

This receptor was taken from a man in his forties with primary liver carcinoma and hepatitis B virus infection. The chain recombines TRBV6-1 with TRBJ2-1; 8 bases align to TRBD2. The sequenced sample was peripheral blood. The CDR3 DNA sequence: TGTGCCAGCAGTGAAGCGGGATGGACTAGCAGGGAGCAGTTCTTC. Its protein is CASSEAGWTSREQFF.